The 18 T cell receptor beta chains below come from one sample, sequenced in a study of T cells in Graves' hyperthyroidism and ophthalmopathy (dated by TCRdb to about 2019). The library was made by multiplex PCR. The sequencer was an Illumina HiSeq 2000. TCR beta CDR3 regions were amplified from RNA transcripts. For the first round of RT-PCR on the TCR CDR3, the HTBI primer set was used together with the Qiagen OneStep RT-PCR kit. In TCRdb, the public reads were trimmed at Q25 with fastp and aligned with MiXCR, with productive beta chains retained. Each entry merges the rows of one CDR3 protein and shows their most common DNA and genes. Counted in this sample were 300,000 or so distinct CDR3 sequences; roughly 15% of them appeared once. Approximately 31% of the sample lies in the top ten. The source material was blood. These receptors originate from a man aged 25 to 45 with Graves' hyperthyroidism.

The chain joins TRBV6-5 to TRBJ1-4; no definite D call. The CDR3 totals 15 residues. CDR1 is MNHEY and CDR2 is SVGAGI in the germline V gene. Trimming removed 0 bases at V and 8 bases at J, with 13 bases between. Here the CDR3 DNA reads TGTGCCAGCAGTTACTCGTTCTCTCGAGAAGAAAAACTGTTTTTT. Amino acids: CASSYSFSREEKLFF.

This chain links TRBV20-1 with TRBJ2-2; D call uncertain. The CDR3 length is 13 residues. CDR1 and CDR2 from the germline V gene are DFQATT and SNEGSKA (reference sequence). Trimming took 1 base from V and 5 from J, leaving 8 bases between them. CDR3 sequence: CSARGESTGELFF. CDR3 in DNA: TGCAGTGCTAGAGGTGAGTCTACCGGGGAGCTGTTTTTT.

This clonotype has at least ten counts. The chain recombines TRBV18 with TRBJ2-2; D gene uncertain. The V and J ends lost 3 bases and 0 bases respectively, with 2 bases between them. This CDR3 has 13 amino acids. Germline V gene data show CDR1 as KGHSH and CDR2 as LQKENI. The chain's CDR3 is CASSPSNTGELFF. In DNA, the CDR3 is TGTGCCAGCTCACCGTCGAACACCGGGGAGCTGTTTTTT. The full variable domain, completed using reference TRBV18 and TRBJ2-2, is NAGVMQNPRHLVRRRGQEARLRCSPMKGHSHVYWYRQLPEEGLKFMVYLQKENIIDESGMPKERFSAEFPKEGPSILRIQQVVRGDSAAYFCASSPSNTGELFFGEGSRLTVL.

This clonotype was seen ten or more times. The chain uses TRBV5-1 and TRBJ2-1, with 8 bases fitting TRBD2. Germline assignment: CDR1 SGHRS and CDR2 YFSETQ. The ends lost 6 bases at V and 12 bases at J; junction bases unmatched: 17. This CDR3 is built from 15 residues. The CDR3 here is CASMLRSGMGYLQFF. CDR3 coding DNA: TGCGCCAGCATGCTGCGTAGCGGGATGGGGTATTTGCAGTTCTTC.

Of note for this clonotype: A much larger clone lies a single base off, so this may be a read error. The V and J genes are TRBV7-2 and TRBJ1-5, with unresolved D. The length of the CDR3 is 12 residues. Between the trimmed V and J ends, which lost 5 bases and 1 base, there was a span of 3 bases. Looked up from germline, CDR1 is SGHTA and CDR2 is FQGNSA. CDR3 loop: CASSRSNQPQHF. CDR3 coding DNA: TGTGCCAGCAGCCGAAGCAATCAGCCCCAGCATTTT. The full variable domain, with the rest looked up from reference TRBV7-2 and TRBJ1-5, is GAGVSQSPSNKVTEKGKDVELRCDPISGHTALYWYRQSLGQGLEFLIYFQGNSAPDKSGLPSDRFSAERTGGSVSTLTIQRTQQEDSAVYLCASSRSNQPQHFGDGTRLSIL.

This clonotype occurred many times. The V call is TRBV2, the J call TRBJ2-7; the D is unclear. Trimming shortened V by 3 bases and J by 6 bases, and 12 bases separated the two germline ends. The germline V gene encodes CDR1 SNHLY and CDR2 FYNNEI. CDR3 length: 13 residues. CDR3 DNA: TGTGCCAGCAGTGAGGTAGTCCTCGGCGAGCAGTACTTC. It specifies CASSEVVLGEQYF.

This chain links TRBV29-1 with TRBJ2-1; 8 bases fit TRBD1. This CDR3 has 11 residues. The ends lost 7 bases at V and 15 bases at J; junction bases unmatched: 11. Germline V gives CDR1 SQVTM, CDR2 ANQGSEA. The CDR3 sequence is CSAFTGGFWFF. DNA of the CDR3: TGCAGCGCATTCACAGGGGGATTTTGGTTCTTC.

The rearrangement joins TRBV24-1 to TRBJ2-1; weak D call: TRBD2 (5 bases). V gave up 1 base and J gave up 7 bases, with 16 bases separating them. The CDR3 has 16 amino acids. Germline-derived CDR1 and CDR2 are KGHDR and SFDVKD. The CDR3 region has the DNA TGTGCCACCAGTGATTTACGGGATAACGGTCGTAATGAGCAGTTCTTC. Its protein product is CATSDLRDNGRNEQFF.

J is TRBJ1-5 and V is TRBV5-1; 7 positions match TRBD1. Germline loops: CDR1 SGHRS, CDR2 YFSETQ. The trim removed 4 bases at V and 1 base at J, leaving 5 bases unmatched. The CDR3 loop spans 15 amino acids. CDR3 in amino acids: CASSPTGNSNQPQHF. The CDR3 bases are TGCGCCAGCAGCCCGACAGGGAACAGCAATCAGCCCCAGCATTTT.

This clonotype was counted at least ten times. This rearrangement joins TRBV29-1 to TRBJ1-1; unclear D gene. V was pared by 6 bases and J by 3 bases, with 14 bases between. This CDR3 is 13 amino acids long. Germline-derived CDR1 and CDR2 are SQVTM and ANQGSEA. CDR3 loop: CSVALSMDTEAFF. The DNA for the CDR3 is TGCAGCGTGGCTCTTTCTATGGACACTGAAGCTTTCTTT.

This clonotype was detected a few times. The CDR3: CATSEGRENEKLFF. CDR3 nucleotides: TGTGCCACCAGTGAAGGACGGGAGAATGAAAAACTGTTTTTT. J is TRBJ1-4 and V is TRBV24-1; D is uncertain. V lost 4 bases to trimming and J lost 5 bases, with 10 bases between them. Germline CDR1 and CDR2: KGHDR and SFDVKD. This CDR3 contains 14 residues.

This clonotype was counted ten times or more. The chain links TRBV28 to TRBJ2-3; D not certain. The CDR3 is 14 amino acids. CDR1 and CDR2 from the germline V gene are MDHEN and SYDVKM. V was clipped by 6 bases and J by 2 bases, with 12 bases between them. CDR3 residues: CASSLGSSTDTQYF. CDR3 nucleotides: TGTGCCAGCAGCCTGGGGTCTTCCACAGATACGCAGTATTTT.

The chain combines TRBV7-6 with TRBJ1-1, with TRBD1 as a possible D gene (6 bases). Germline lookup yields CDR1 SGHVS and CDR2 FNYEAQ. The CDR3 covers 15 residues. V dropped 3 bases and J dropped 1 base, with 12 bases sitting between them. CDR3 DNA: TGTGCCAGCAGCTTTCGCAGGGGCGGGAACACTGAAGCTTTCTTT. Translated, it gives CASSFRRGGNTEAFF.

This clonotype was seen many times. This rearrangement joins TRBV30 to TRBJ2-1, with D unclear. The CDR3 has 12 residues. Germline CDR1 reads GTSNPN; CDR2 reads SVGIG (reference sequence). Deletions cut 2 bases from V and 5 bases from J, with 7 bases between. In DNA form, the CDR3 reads TGTGCCTGGAGTCTTATTCACAATGAGCAGTTCTTC. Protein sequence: CAWSLIHNEQFF. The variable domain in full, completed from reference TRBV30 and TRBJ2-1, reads SQTIHQWPATLVQPVGSPLSLECTVEGTSNPNLYWYRQAAGRGLQLLFYSVGIGQISSEVPQNLSASRPQDRQFILSSKKLLLSDSGFYLCAWSLIHNEQFFGPGTRLTVL.

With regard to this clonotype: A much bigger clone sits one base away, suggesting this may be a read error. CDR3 loop: CASRLGTTGTGELFF. CDR3 DNA: TGCGCCAGCAGACTCGGAACCACAGGGACGGGGGAGCTGTTTTTT. The chain is built from TRBV5-1 and TRBJ2-2; D possibly corresponds to TRBD1 (6 bases). Germline V lookup: CDR1 SGHRS, CDR2 YFSETQ. V shed 5 bases and J shed 8 bases, with 19 bases lying between them. This CDR3 region has 15 residues.

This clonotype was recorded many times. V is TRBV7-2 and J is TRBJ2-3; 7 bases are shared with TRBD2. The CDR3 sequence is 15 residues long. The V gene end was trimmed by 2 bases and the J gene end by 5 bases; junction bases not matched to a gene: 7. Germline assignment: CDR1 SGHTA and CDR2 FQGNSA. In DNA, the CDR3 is TGTGCCAGCAGCTTATGGGGGAGGGCCGGAGATACGCAGTATTTT. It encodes CASSLWGRAGDTQYF.

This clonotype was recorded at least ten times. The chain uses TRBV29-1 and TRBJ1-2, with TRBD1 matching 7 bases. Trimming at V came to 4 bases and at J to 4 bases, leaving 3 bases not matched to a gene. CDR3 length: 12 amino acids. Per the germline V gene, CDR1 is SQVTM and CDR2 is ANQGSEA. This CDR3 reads CSVAQGTYGYTF. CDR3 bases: TGCAGCGTTGCACAGGGGACCTATGGCTACACCTTC.

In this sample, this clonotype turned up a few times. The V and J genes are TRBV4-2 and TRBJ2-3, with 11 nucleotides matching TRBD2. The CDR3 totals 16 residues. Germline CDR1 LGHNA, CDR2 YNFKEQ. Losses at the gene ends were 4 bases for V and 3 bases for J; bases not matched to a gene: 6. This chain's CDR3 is CASSLTSGRRTDTQYF. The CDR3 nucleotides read TGTGCCAGCAGCCTAACTAGCGGGAGAAGGACAGATACGCAGTATTTT.